This is a list of T cell receptor beta chains from one sample in a study of human T cells and chemical hapten exposure. One entry per CDR3 protein, called by TCRdb with MiXCR from the RACE reads. The sample includes over 35,000 distinct CDR3 sequences, just under 4% of them seen just once. The starting material was whole blood, obtained in connection with sensitization to the hapten diphenylcyclopropenone (DPC). These receptors all stem from a man aged 45 to 65 with alopecia areata. Some clones in this sample may be carry-over from other donors' samples. Each CDR3 is given with its conserved first and last residue. Fields, in order: clone size, CDR3 length, V gene, CDR3 protein. Expanded clones get a size class; other rows say once, few or many, or leave the size out.

abundance: many
len: 15
v_gene: TRBV28
CDR3aa: CASSTLRGTVYEQYF

abundance: many
len: 14
v_gene: TRBV5-1
CDR3aa: CASSLMGSDTEAFF

abundance: few
len: 15
v_gene: TRBV29-1
CDR3aa: CSVSPLRDGQETQYF

abundance: few
len: 14
v_gene: TRBV19
CDR3aa: CASSIHRNTGELFF

abundance: many
len: 15
v_gene: TRBV6-1
CDR3aa: CASSESIGYSDEQYF

abundance: many
len: 14
v_gene: TRBV4-1
CDR3aa: CASSQPLARNEQFF

abundance: many
len: 13
v_gene: TRBV20-1
CDR3aa: CSARQGNTGELFF

abundance: NA
len: 18
v_gene: TRBV4-1
CDR3aa: CASSQDPTGGRIQETQYF

abundance: many
len: 19
v_gene: TRBV29-1
CDR3aa: CSVVASGLAGGPSTDTQYF

abundance: many
len: 14
v_gene: TRBV5-1
CDR3aa: CASRVDSSQETQYF

abundance: many
len: 15
v_gene: TRBV12-3/TRBV12-4
CDR3aa: CASSNGGTGANVLTF

abundance: many
len: 14
v_gene: TRBV24-1
CDR3aa: CATTSSGAYNEQFF

abundance: many
len: 15
v_gene: TRBV11-2
CDR3aa: CASSLPSGRSATQYF

abundance: many
len: 16
v_gene: TRBV4-2
CDR3aa: CASSQITGTGSYEQYF

abundance: NA
len: 16
v_gene: TRBV6-2/TRBV6-3
CDR3aa: CASRLTQESLNTEAFF

abundance: few
len: 12
v_gene: TRBV28
CDR3aa: CASRAGYTEAFF

abundance: many
len: 17
v_gene: TRBV27
CDR3aa: CASRADPSGRPTDTQYF

abundance: few
len: 15
v_gene: TRBV20-1
CDR3aa: CSARDPGQGNTEAFF

abundance: many
len: 12
v_gene: TRBV3-1
CDR3aa: CASSAGGYEQYF

abundance: many
len: 11
v_gene: TRBV28
CDR3aa: CASDREETQYF